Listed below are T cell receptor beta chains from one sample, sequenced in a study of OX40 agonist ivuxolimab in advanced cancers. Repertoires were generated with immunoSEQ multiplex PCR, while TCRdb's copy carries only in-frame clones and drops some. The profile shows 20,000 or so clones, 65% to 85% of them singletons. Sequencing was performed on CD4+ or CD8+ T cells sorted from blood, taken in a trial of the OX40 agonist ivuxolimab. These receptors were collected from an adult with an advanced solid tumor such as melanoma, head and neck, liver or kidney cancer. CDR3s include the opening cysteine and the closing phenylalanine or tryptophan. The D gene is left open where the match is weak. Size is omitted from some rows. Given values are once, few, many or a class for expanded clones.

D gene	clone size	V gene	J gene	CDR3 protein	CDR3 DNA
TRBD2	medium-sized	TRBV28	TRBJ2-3	CASSLLAGGGTDTQYF	TGTGCCAGCAGTTTATTAGCGGGAGGGGGCACAGATACGCAGTATTTT
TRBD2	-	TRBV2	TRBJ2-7	CASSLIGTSGYEQYF	TGTGCCAGCAGTCTAATCGGGACTAGCGGCTACGAGCAGTACTTC
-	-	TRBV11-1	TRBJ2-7	CASSSSFSAGSGEQYF	TGTGCCAGCAGCTCCTCCTTTTCCGCGGGAAGCGGCGAGCAGTACTTC
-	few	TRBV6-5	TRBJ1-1	CASSYSKGFEAFF	TGTGCCAGCAGTTACTCGAAAGGGTTTGAAGCTTTCTTT
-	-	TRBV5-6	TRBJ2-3	CASSYRTEYTDTQYF	TGTGCCAGCAGCTATAGGACAGAATACACAGATACGCAGTATTTT
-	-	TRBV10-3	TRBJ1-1	CAISELGGYLGTEAFF	TGTGCCATCAGTGAGTTGGGCGGATACCTGGGGACTGAAGCTTTCTTT
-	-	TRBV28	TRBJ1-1	CASSLNTGAEAFF	TGTGCCAGCAGTTTAAACACAGGCGCTGAAGCTTTCTTT
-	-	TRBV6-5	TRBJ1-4	CASSYRGEGPLIF	TGTGCCAGCAGTTACCGCGGAGAAGGCCCACTCATCTTT
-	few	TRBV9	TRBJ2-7	CASSVQGGEQYF	TGTGCCAGCAGCGTACAGGGGGGCGAGCAGTACTTC
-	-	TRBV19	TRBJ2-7	CASLGGLKQYF	TGTGCCAGTCTCGGGGGCTTGAAGCAGTACTTC
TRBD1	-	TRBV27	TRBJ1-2	CASSPGQGFYGYTF	TGTGCCAGCAGTCCTGGACAGGGCTTCTATGGCTACACCTTC
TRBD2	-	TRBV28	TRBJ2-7	CASSLLRGDYEQYF	TGTGCCAGCAGTCTCCTCCGGGGGGACTACGAGCAGTACTTC
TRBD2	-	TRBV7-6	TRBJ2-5	CASSPRAGPETQYF	TGTGCCAGCAGCCCCCGAGCGGGGCCAGAGACCCAGTACTTC
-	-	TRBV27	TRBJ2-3	CASSSWDRPADTQYF	TGTGCCAGCAGTTCGTGGGACCGTCCTGCAGATACGCAGTATTTT
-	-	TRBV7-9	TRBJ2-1	CASSLVGESYEQFF	TGTGCCAGCAGCTTAGTGGGGGAGAGCTATGAGCAGTTCTTC
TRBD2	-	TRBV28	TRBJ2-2	CASSSLARGRDTGELFF	TGTGCCAGCAGTTCCTTGGCCCGGGGGAGGGACACCGGGGAGCTGTTTTTT
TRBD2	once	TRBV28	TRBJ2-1	CASSLRSGSRSEQFF	TGTGCCAGCAGTTTAAGGAGCGGGAGTAGGAGTGAGCAGTTCTTC
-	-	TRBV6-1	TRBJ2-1	CASSEALDGGGNEQFF	TGTGCCAGCAGTGAAGCGCTAGACGGGGGAGGCAATGAGCAGTTCTTC
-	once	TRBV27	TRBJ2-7	CASTSLTGLGEQYF	TGTGCCAGCACCTCACTAACAGGGCTCGGGGAGCAGTACTTC
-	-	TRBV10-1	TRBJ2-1	CASSESGDRPNEQFF	TGCGCCAGCAGTGAGTCCGGAGACAGACCCAATGAGCAGTTCTTC
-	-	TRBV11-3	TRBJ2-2	CASSPVRTGELFF	TGTGCCAGCAGCCCGGTGCGGACCGGGGAGCTGTTTTTT
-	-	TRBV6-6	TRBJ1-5	CASSYADRINQPQHF	TGTGCCAGCAGTTACGCGGACAGAATCAATCAGCCCCAGCATTTT
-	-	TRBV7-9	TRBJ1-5	CASSFSNQPQHF	TGTGCCAGCAGCTTCTCTAATCAGCCCCAGCATTTT
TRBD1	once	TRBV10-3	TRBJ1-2	CAIRGNTGVPFGYTF	TGTGCCATCAGGGGTAATACAGGGGTCCCTTTTGGCTACACCTTC
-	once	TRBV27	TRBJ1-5	CASSLLGNQPQHF	TGTGCCAGCAGTTTGTTGGGTAATCAGCCCCAGCATTTT
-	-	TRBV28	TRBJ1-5	CASSFGRQKYSNQPQHF	TGTGCCAGCAGTTTTGGTCGGCAGAAGTATAGCAATCAGCCCCAGCATTTT
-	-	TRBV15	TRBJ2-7	CATSRDQGPSYEQYF	TGTGCCACCAGCAGAGATCAAGGACCCTCCTACGAGCAGTACTTC
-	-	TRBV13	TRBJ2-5	CASSSTDQETQYF	TGTGCCAGCAGCTCGACCGACCAAGAGACCCAGTACTTC
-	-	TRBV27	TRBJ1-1	CASSLWGGGTEAFF	TGTGCCAGCAGTTTATGGGGGGGAGGCACTGAAGCTTTCTTT
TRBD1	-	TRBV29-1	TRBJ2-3	CSVESGGDSTDTQYF	TGCAGCGTTGAGTCAGGGGGAGACAGCACAGATACGCAGTATTTT
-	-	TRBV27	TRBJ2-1	CASSLDQSYEQFF	TGTGCCAGCAGTTTAGACCAGAGCTATGAGCAGTTCTTC
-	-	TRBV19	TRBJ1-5	CASSMSGHSNQPQHF	TGTGCCAGTAGTATGTCGGGGCACAGCAATCAGCCCCAGCATTTT